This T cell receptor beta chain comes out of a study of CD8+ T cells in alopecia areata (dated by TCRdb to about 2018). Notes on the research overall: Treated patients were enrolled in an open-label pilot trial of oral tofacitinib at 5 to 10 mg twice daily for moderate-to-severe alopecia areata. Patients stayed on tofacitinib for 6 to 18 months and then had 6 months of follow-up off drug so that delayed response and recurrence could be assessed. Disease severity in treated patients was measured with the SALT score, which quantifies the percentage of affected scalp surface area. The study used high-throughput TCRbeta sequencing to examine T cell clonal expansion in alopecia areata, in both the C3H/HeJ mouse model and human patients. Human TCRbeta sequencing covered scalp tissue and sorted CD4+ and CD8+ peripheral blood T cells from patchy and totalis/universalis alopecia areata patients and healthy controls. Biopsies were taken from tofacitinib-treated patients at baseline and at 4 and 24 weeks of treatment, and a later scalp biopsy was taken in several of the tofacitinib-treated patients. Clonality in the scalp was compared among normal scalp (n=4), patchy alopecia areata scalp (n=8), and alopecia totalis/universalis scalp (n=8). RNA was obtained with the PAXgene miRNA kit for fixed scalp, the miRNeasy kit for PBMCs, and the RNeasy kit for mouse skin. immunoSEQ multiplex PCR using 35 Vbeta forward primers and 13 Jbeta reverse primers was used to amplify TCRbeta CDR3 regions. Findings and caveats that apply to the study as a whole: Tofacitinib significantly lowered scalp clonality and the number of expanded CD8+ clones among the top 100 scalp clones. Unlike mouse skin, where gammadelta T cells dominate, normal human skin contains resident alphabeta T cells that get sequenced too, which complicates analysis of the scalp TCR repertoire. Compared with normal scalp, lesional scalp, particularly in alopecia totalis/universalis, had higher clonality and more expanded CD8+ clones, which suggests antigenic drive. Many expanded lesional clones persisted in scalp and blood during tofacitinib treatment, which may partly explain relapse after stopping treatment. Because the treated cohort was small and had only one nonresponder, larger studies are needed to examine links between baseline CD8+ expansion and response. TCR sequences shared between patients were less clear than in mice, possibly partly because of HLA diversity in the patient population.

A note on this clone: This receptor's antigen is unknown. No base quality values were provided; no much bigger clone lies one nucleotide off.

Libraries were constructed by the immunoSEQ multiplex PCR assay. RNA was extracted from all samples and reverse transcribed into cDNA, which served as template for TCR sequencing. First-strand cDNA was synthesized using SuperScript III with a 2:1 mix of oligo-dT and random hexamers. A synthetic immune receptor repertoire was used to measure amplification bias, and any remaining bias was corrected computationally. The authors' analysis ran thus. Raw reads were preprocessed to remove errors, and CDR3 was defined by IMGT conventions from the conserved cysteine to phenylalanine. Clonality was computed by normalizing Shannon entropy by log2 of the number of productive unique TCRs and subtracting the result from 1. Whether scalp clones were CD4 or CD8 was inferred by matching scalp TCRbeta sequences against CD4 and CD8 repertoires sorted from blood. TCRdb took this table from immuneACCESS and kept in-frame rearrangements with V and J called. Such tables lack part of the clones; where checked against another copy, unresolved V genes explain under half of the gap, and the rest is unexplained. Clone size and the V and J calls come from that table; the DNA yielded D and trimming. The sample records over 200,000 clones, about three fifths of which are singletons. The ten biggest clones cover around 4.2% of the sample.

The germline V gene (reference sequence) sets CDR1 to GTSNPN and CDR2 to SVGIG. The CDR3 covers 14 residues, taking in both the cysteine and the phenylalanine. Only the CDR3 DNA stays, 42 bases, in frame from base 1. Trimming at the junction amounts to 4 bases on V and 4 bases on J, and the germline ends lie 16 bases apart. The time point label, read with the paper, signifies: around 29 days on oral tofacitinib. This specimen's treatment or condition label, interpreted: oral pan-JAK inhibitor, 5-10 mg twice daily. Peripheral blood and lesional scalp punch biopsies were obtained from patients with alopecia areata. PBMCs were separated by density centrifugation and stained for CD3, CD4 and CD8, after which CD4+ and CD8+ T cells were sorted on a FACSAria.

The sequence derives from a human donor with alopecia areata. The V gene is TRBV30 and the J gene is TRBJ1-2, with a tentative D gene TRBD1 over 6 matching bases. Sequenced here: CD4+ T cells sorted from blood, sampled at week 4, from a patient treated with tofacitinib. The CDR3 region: CAWTEGQGPYGYTF. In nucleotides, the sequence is TGTGCCTGGACCGAGGGGCAGGGGCCCTATGGCTACACCTTC.